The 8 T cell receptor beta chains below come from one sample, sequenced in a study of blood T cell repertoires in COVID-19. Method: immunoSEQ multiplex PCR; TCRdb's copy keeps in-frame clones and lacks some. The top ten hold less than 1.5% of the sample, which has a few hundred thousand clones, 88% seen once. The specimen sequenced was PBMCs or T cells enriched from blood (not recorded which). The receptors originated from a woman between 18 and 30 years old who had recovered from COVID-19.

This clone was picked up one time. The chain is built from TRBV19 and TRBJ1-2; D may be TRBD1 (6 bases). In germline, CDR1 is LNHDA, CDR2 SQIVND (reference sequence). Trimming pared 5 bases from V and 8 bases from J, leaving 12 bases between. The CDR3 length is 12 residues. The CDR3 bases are TGTGCCAGTAGTTTCGGACAGTGGGGCTACACCTTC. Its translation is CASSFGQWGYTF.

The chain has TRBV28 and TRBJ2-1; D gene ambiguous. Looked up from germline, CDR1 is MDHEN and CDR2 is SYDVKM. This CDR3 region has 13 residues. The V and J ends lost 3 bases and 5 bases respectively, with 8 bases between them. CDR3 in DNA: TGTGCCAGCAGTTTGAGTCCCCACAATGAGCAGTTCTTC. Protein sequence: CASSLSPHNEQFF.

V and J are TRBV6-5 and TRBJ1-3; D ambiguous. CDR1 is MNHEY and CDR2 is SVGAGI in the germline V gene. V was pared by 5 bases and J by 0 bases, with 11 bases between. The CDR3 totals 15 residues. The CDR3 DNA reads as TGTGCCAGCAGTCGGCGGCTAAGCTCTGGAAACACCATATATTTT. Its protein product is CASSRRLSSGNTIYF.

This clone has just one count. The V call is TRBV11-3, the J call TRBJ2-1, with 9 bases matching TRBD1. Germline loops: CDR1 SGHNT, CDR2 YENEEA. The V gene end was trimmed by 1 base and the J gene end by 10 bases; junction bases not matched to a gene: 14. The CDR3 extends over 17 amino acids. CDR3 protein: CASSLGVDRGSLNEQFF. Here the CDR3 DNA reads TGTGCCAGCAGCTTAGGGGTGGACAGGGGAAGTCTTAACGAGCAGTTCTTC.

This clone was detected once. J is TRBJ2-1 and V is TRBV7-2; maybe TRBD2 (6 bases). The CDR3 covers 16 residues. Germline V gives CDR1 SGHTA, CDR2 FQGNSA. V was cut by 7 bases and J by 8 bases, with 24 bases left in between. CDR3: CASIPPHSGSTHEQFF. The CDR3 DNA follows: TGTGCCAGCATCCCCCCCCATAGCGGCTCTACCCATGAGCAGTTCTTC.

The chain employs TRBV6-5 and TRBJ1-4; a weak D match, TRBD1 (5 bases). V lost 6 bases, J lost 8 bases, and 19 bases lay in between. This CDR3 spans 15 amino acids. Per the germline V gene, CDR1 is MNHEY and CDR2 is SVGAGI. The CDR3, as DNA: TGTGCCAGCAGCCTGCAAGGGGCCTTAGCCGAAAAACTGTTTTTT. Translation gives CASSLQGALAEKLFF.

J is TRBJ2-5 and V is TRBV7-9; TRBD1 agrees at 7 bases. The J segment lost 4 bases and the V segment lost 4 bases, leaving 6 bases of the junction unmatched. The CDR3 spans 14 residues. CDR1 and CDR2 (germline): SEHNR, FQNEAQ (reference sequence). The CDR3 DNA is TGTGCCAGCAGCTGGGGGACAGATGGAGAGACCCAGTACTTC. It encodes CASSWGTDGETQYF.

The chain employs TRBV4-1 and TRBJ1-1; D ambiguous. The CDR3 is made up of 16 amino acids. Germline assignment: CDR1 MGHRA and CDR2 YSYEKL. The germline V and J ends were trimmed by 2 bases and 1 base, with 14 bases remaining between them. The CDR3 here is CASSQPRPSGNTEAFF. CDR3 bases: TGCGCCAGCAGCCAACCCAGACCTTCAGGGAACACTGAAGCTTTCTTT.